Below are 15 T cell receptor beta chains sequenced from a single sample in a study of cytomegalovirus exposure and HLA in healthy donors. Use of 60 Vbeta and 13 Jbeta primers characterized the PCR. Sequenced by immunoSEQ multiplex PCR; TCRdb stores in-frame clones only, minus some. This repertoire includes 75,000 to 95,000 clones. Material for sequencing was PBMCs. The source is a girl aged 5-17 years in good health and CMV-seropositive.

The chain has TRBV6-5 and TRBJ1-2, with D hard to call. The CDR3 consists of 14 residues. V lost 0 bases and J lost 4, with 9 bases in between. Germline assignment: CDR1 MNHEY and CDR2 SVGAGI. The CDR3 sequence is CASSYSKGAYGYTF. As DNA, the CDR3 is TGTGCCAGCAGTTACTCGAAGGGAGCCTATGGCTACACCTTC.

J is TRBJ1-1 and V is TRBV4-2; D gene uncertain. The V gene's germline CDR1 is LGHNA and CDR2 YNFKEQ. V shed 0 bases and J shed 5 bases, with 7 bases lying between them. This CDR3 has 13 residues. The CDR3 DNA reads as TGTGCCAGCAGCCAAGATAGTAGAACTGAAGCTTTCTTT. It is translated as CASSQDSRTEAFF.

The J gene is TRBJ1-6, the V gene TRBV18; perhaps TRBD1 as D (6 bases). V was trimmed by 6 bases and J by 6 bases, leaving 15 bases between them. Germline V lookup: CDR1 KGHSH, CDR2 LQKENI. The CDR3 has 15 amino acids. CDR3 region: CASSHKMDSNSPLHF. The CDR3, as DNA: TGTGCCAGCTCCCACAAAATGGACAGTAATTCACCCCTCCACTTT.

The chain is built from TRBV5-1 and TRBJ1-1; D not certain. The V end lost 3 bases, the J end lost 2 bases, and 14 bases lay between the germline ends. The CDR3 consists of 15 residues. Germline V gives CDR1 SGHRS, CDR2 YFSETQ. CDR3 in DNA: TGCGCCAGCAGCTCGGACTCCGGGAGAAACACTGAAGCTTTCTTT. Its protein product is CASSSDSGRNTEAFF.

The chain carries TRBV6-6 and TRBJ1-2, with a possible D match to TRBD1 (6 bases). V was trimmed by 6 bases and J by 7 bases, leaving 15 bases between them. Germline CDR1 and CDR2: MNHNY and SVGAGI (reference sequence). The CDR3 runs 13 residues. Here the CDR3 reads CASRPGAPLGYTF. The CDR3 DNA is TGTGCCAGCAGGCCAGGGGCTCCTCTTGGCTACACCTTC.

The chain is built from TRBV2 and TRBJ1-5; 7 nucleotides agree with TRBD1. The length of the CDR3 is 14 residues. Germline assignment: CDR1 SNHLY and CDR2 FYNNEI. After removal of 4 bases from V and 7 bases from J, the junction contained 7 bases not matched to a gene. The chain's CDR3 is CASSVGRGDQPQHF. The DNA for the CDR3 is TGTGCCAGCAGTGTTGGCAGGGGGGACCAGCCCCAGCATTTT.

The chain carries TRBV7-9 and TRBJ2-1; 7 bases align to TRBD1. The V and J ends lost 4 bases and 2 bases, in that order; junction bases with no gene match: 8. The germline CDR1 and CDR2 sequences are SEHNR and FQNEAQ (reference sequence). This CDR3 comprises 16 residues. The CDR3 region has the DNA TGTGCCAGCAGCTCCCTTACAGGGGAAGCCTACAATGAGCAGTTCTTC. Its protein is CASSSLTGEAYNEQFF.

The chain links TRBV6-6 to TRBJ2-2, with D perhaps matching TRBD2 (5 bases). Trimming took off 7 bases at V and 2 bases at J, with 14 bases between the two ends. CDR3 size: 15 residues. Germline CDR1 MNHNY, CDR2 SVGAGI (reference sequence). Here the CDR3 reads CASTPGVYNTGELFF. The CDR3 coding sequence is TGTGCCAGCACCCCCGGGGTTTACAACACCGGGGAGCTGTTTTTT.

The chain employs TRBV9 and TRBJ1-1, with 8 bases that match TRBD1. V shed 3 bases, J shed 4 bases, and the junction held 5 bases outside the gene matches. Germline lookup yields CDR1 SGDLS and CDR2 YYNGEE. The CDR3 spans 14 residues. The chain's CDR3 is CASSARQGTTEAFF. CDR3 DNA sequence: TGTGCCAGCAGCGCGAGACAGGGGACCACTGAAGCTTTCTTT.

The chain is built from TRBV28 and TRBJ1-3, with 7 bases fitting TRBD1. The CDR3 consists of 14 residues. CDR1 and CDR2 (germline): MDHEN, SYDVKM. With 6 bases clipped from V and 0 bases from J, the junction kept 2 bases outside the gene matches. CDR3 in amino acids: CASRRTGSGNTIYF. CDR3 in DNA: TGTGCCAGCAGAAGGACAGGCTCTGGAAACACCATATATTTT.

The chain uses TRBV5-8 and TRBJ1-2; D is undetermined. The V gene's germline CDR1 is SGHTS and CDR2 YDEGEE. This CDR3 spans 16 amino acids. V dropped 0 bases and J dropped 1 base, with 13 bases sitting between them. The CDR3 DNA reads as TGTGCCAGCAGCTTGGAATGGCAGGCTTTTAACTATGGCTACACCTTC. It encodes CASSLEWQAFNYGYTF.

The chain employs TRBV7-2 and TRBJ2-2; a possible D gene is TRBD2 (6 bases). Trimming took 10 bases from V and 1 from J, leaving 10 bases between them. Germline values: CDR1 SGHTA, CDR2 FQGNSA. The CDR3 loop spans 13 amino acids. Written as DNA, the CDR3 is TGTGCCAAGGAGGGCCTGAACACCGGGGAGCTGTTTTTT. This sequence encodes CAKEGLNTGELFF. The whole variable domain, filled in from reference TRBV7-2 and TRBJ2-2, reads GAGVSQSPSNKVTEKGKDVELRCDPISGHTALYWYRQSLGQGLEFLIYFQGNSAPDKSGLPSDRFSAERTGGSVSTLTIQRTQQEDSAVYLCAKEGLNTGELFFGEGSRLTVL.

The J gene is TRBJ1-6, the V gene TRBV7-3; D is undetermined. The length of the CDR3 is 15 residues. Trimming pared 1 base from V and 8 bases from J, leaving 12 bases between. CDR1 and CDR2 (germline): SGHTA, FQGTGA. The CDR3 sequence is CASSLNAPQDSPLHF. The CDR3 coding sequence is TGTGCCAGCAGCTTAAACGCCCCCCAGGATTCACCCCTCCACTTT.

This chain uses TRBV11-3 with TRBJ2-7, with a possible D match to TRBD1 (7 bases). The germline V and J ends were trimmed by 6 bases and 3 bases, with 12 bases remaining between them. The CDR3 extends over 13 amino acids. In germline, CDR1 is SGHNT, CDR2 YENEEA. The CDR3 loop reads CASSSQGGYEQYV. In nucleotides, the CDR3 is TGTGCCAGCAGTTCCCAGGGGGGCTACGAGCAGTACGTC.

As DNA, the CDR3 is TGTGCCAGCAGCGTAGCGGGGAGGGGATCAAGCGATGAGCAGTTCTTC. This gives the protein CASSVAGRGSSDEQFF. The chain recombines TRBV9 with TRBJ2-1; the match to TRBD2 covers 7 bases. Germline V lookup: CDR1 SGDLS, CDR2 YYNGEE. The CDR3 sequence is 16 residues long. With V trimmed by 0 bases and J by 8 bases, 11 bases remained unmatched.